Following are 6 T cell receptor beta chains from one sample sequenced in a study of blood T cell repertoires in COVID-19 (dated by TCRdb to the early 2020s). The library was produced with the immunoSEQ multiplex PCR assay. TCRdb mirrors the immuneACCESS table, restricted to in-frame sequences. Some clones are absent from its copies; in checked studies, under half trace to an unresolved V gene, and the reason for the others is unknown. The sample yields some 220,000 clones; approximately 82% were counted once. The ten largest clonotypes hold 9.7% of the sample. The sequenced sample was peripheral blood. The source is a man aged 50 to 60 with active or convalescent COVID-19.

This chain joins TRBV28 and TRBJ1-3; TRBD1 is a possible D gene (5 bases). Between the trimmed V and J ends, which lost 7 bases and 5 bases, there was a span of 12 bases. Germline CDR1 MDHEN, CDR2 SYDVKM. This CDR3 spans 13 amino acids. The DNA of the CDR3 is TGTGCCAGCAAACTGCGGGGGAGAAACACCATATATTTT. Protein sequence: CASKLRGRNTIYF.

The chain joins TRBV14 to TRBJ2-1; no definite D call. This CDR3 is 14 amino acids long. Germline V gene lookup returns CDR1 SGHDN and CDR2 FVKESK. V was pared by 4 bases and J by 9 bases, with 16 bases between. The CDR3: CASSLSGLSGEQFF. The CDR3 nucleotides are TGTGCCAGCAGCCTCTCGGGTCTATCCGGTGAGCAGTTCTTC.

With respect to this clone: At one end, the junction sequence differs from germline, possibly due to a read error. This sequence joins TRBV5-1 and TRBJ1-4; no definite D call. The CDR3 loop spans 13 amino acids. CDR1 is SGHRS and CDR2 is YFSETQ in the germline V gene. CDR3 coding DNA: TGCGCCAGCAGGAGAGGAACTGATGAAAAACTGTTTTTT. It translates to CASRRGTDEKLFF.

The chain carries TRBV6-5 and TRBJ1-2; 8 nucleotides match TRBD1. The ends lost 0 bases at V and 4 bases at J; junction bases unmatched: 1. Germline assignment: CDR1 MNHEY and CDR2 SVGAGI. The CDR3 contains 14 residues. The CDR3 nucleotides are TGTGCCAGCAGTTACTCCGGACAGGGCTATGGCTACACCTTC. Protein product: CASSYSGQGYGYTF.

V and J are TRBV6-2 or TRBV6-3 and TRBJ2-1, with D perhaps matching TRBD2 (5 bases). The CDR3 covers 13 residues. Trimming stripped 3 bases from V and 3 bases from J, with 6 bases between. CDR1 and CDR2 from the germline V gene are MNHEY and SVGEGT. CDR3 nucleotide sequence: TGTGCCAGCAGTTATCGGGACTACAATGAGCAGTTCTTC. Amino acids: CASSYRDYNEQFF.

Only one count was recorded for this clone. The chain has TRBV9 and TRBJ2-3; 8 bases line up with TRBD2. CDR1 is SGDLS, CDR2 YYNGEE, per germline. V lost 0 bases, J lost 6 bases, and 3 bases stayed unmatched. The CDR3 is 14 amino acids. The CDR3 DNA is TGTGCCAGCAGCGTAGGGACTAGCTCGGATACGCAGTATTTT. The encoded protein is CASSVGTSSDTQYF.